Listed below are T cell receptor beta chains from one sample, sequenced in a study of blood T cell repertoires in COVID-19. Profiling relied on immunoSEQ multiplex PCR, and the TCRdb table lists in-frame clones only, not all of them. The sample contains 95,000 to 120,000 clones, 75% to 90% of which appear only once. The sequenced sample consisted of peripheral blood. The origin of the receptors is a woman aged 55-69 years with COVID-19, enrolled during active disease. Each CDR3 is given with its conserved first and last residue. Fields, in order: D gene, V gene, clone size, J gene, CDR3 protein, CDR3 DNA. D genes are given only for firm matches. The size of a clone is reported for some rows only, either as once, few or many, or as a class for expanded clones.

>TRBD2|TRBV6-1|NA|TRBJ2-3
CASSDWERGGPDTQYF
TGTGCCAGCAGTGATTGGGAGCGGGGGGGCCCAGATACGCAGTATTTT
>TRBD1|TRBV7-2|few|TRBJ1-2
CASSYRDRDNYGYTF
TGTGCCAGCAGCTACCGGGACAGGGACAACTATGGCTACACCTTC
>NA|TRBV9|NA|TRBJ2-1
CASSVEESSYNEQFF
TGTGCCAGCAGCGTAGAGGAGAGCTCCTACAATGAGCAGTTCTTC
>TRBD1|TRBV7-2|NA|TRBJ2-7
CASSLGSGQASAYEQYF
TGTGCCAGCAGCTTAGGTTCGGGACAGGCCTCGGCCTACGAGCAGTACTTC
>NA|TRBV3-1/TRBV3-2|NA|TRBJ1-4
CASSQDAALNEKLFF
TGTGCCAGCAGCCAAGACGCGGCCCTAAATGAAAAACTGTTTTTT
>NA|TRBV5-8|NA|TRBJ1-2
CASSLVVAGGYTF
TGTGCCAGCAGCTTGGTCGTGGCGGGTGGCTACACCTTC
>NA|TRBV19|NA|TRBJ1-1
CASGQYRNTEAFF
TGTGCCTCAGGTCAGTACCGAAACACTGAAGCTTTCTTT
>NA|TRBV19|NA|TRBJ1-1
CASSITLPGNTEAFF
TGTGCCAGTAGTATTACCCTCCCGGGGAACACTGAAGCTTTCTTT
>NA|TRBV5-6|NA|TRBJ1-2
CASSMDVPGDYGYTF
TGTGCCAGCAGCATGGACGTACCAGGGGACTATGGCTACACCTTC
>NA|TRBV21-1|NA|TRBJ1-1
CASSIWGHLGNTEAFF
TGTGCCAGCAGCATTTGGGGGCATTTGGGGAACACTGAAGCTTTCTTT
>TRBD1|TRBV5-5|NA|TRBJ2-1
CASSLGQGYNEQFF
TGTGCCAGCAGCTTGGGACAGGGCTACAATGAGCAGTTCTTC
>NA|TRBV6-4|NA|TRBJ1-5
CARRVLNQPQHF
TGTGCCAGGAGGGTTCTCAATCAGCCCCAGCATTTT
>TRBD1|TRBV18|few|TRBJ1-2
CASSPTGGAEGYTF
TGTGCCAGCTCACCCACAGGGGGGGCTGAAGGCTACACCTTC
>NA|TRBV5-5|NA|TRBJ2-2
CASSPGGRSNTGELFF
TGTGCCAGCAGCCCGGGGGGCAGGTCTAACACCGGGGAGCTGTTTTTT
>TRBD1|TRBV5-1|NA|TRBJ1-1
CASSFSGQGRTEAFF
TGCGCCAGCAGCTTTTCTGGACAGGGGAGGACTGAAGCTTTCTTT
>TRBD1|TRBV19|NA|TRBJ1-1
CASSVQGLNTEAFF
TGTGCCAGTAGCGTACAGGGGCTCAACACTGAAGCTTTCTTT
>TRBD1|TRBV6-5|NA|TRBJ1-2
CASSWDRARSNYGYTF
TGTGCCAGCAGTTGGGACAGGGCTCGCTCTAACTATGGCTACACCTTC
>NA|TRBV6-2/TRBV6-3|few|TRBJ1-1
CASSYYLGGVTEAFF
TGTGCCAGCAGTTACTATCTGGGGGGAGTCACTGAAGCTTTCTTT
>TRBD1|TRBV9|NA|TRBJ1-1
CASSARQGAWNTEAFF
TGTGCCAGCAGCGCTCGACAGGGGGCATGGAACACTGAAGCTTTCTTT
>NA|TRBV7-9|once|TRBJ1-1
CASSLGGMNTEAFF
TGTGCCAGCAGCTTAGGAGGGATGAACACTGAAGCTTTCTTT
>NA|TRBV29-1|NA|TRBJ2-7
CSVGHNYEQYF
TGCAGCGTTGGACATAACTACGAGCAGTACTTC
>TRBD1|TRBV5-4|NA|TRBJ2-3
CASSRGTDITDTQYF
TGTGCCAGCAGCAGAGGGACAGATATCACAGATACGCAGTATTTT
>NA|TRBV11-3|NA|TRBJ2-3
CASSLGQTDTQYF
TGTGCCAGCAGCCTAGGACAGACAGATACGCAGTATTTT
>NA|TRBV4-3|once|TRBJ2-3
CASSPRALGGANTDTQYF
TGCGCCAGCAGCCCTAGGGCTCTTGGGGGGGCCAACACAGATACGCAGTATTTT
>NA|TRBV10-2|NA|TRBJ1-2
CASSEESVRAYYGYTF
TGCGCCAGCAGTGAGGAGAGTGTCAGGGCCTACTATGGCTACACCTTC
>NA|TRBV6-4|once|TRBJ2-1
CASSDSLTSSYNEQFF
TGTGCCAGCAGTGACTCCCTTACGAGCTCCTACAATGAGCAGTTCTTC
>TRBD1|TRBV24-1|NA|TRBJ2-7
CATSDPGQGSSYEQYF
TGTGCCACCAGTGATCCGGGACAGGGTAGCTCCTACGAGCAGTACTTC
>TRBD1|TRBV25-1|NA|TRBJ1-6
CASSGGQGSSYNSPLHF
TGTGCCAGCAGTGGCGGACAGGGGAGCTCCTATAATTCACCCCTCCACTTT
>TRBD1|TRBV5-1|few|TRBJ1-4
CASSLVRQGAPTNEKLFF
TGCGCCAGCAGCTTGGTTAGACAGGGGGCTCCAACTAATGAAAAACTGTTTTTT
>TRBD1|TRBV7-9|NA|TRBJ1-1
CASSLVWEDRVEAFF
TGTGCCAGCAGCTTAGTTTGGGAGGACAGGGTAGAAGCCTTCTTT
>NA|TRBV12-5|NA|TRBJ2-5
CARGWGGTGGQQETQYF
TGTGCTCGGGGTTGGGGGGGGACAGGCGGGCAACAAGAGACCCAGTACTTC
>TRBD2|TRBV5-1|NA|TRBJ2-3
CASSLTGTSGAFTDTQYF
TGCGCCAGCAGCCTGACCGGGACTAGCGGGGCTTTCACAGATACGCAGTATTTT
>TRBD1|TRBV11-1|NA|TRBJ2-7
CASSRTGGHYEQYF
TGTGCCAGCAGCAGGACAGGGGGCCACTACGAGCAGTACTTC
>TRBD1|TRBV7-6|NA|TRBJ1-4
CASSTRTGTGGEKLFF
TGTGCCAGCAGCACACGAACCGGGACAGGCGGGGAAAAACTGTTTTTT
>NA|TRBV24-1|few|TRBJ1-5
CATLGRGSSNQPQHF
TGTGCCACCCTGGGGAGGGGATCTAGCAATCAGCCCCAGCATTTT
>TRBD1|TRBV9|NA|TRBJ1-1
CASSPLDRADTEAFF
TGTGCCAGCAGCCCCCTCGACAGGGCGGACACTGAAGCTTTCTTT
>NA|TRBV6-5|once|TRBJ2-7
CASSSQGEAHYEQYF
TGTGCCAGCAGTTCCCAGGGGGAGGCCCACTACGAGCAGTACTTC
>NA|TRBV7-2|NA|TRBJ1-4
CASSLERQGRGKLFF
TGTGCCAGCAGCTTAGAACGGCAGGGGAGGGGAAAACTGTTTTTT
>TRBD2|TRBV2|once|TRBJ2-1
CASRLAGGPNEQFF
TGTGCCAGCAGGCTAGCGGGGGGTCCGAATGAGCAGTTCTTC
>TRBD2|TRBV7-6|NA|TRBJ2-3
CASSTLAGGSMGTDTQYF
TGTGCCAGCAGCACACTAGCGGGGGGGTCAATGGGGACAGATACGCAGTATTTT
>TRBD1|TRBV28|NA|TRBJ1-1
CASSSPDRGPSNTEAFF
TGTGCCAGCAGTTCACCGGACAGGGGGCCCTCTAACACTGAAGCTTTCTTT
>NA|TRBV4-2|NA|TRBJ2-1
CASSQDAELAGSGGQFF
TGTGCCAGCAGCCAAGATGCGGAACTAGCAGGAAGCGGAGGGCAGTTCTTC
>NA|TRBV27|NA|TRBJ2-5
CASSSPQEGGRQETQYF
TGTGCCAGCAGTTCGCCGCAGGAAGGGGGTCGCCAAGAGACCCAGTACTTC
>NA|TRBV24-1|NA|TRBJ2-2
CATSLSGTGELFF
TGTGCCACCAGTCTTTCGGGGACCGGGGAGCTGTTTTTT
>TRBD1|TRBV5-3|NA|TRBJ1-2
CARAAWRHWPLGGGAGYGYTF
TGTGCCAGAGCAGCTTGGAGACATTGGCCCCTAGGAGGGGGCGCCGGCTATGGCTACACCTTC
>NA|TRBV7-2|few|TRBJ2-2
CASSALWALGTGELFF
TGTGCCAGCAGCGCCTTATGGGCCCTTGGCACCGGGGAGCTGTTTTTT
>NA|TRBV24-1|NA|TRBJ1-2
CATSDLSGDYGYTF
TGTGCCACCAGTGATTTGAGCGGGGACTATGGCTACACCTTC